Below, 17 T cell receptor beta chains from the same sample are listed, as sequenced in a study of T cell changes during pregnancy in multiple sclerosis. Clones were read by immunoSEQ multiplex PCR, and TCRdb kept only the in-frame ones, dropping some. The top ten hold about 9.1% of the sample, which has over 35,000 clones, about nine tenths seen once. Sequencing was performed on CD8+ T cells from peripheral blood mononuclear cells, taken in the first trimester of pregnancy. Receptors originate from a female donor with multiple sclerosis, enrolled in a pregnancy study.

The rearrangement uses TRBV11-2 and TRBJ2-7, with a possible D match to TRBD2 (6 bases). The ends were cut back, 5 bases at V and 3 bases at J, with 17 bases in the middle. Germline CDR1 SGHAT, CDR2 FQNNGV. The CDR3 runs 15 residues. This chain's CDR3 is CASSKNPGSNYEQYF. The CDR3 DNA is TGTGCCAGCAGCAAGAACCCCGGGAGTAACTACGAGCAGTACTTC.

The chain carries TRBV7-6 and TRBJ2-2; D possibly corresponds to TRBD2 (6 bases). The CDR3 is made up of 15 amino acids. With 0 bases removed from V and 14 bases from J, the gap between germline ends came to 19 bases. Germline CDR1 is SGHVS and CDR2 is FNYEAQ. The DNA for the CDR3 is TGTGCCAGCAGCTTAGCCGTCCCACTCCGGGACTCCCTGTTTTTT. Protein sequence: CASSLAVPLRDSLFF.

The chain carries TRBV5-1 and TRBJ1-1; 7 bases match TRBD1. Per the germline V gene, CDR1 is SGHRS and CDR2 is YFSETQ. The CDR3 contains 15 residues. The trim removed 0 bases at V and 4 bases at J, leaving 6 bases unmatched. The CDR3 DNA reads as TGCGCCAGCAGCTTGGCAGGGGGGTTGGGCACTGAAGCTTTCTTT. Translated, it gives CASSLAGGLGTEAFF.

On this clone itself: Germline and junction disagree at one end, which may indicate a read error. The V gene is TRBV29-1, the J gene TRBJ2-7; 8 bases agree with TRBD2. The V gene's germline CDR1 is SQVTM and CDR2 ANQGSEA. This CDR3 has 14 amino acids. CDR3 in amino acids: CSVKDSGNSYEQYF. As DNA, the CDR3 is TGCAGCGTTAAAGATAGCGGGAATTCATACGAGCAGTACTTC.

The V and J genes are TRBV4-1 and TRBJ2-1, with 8 bases identical to TRBD2. This CDR3 has 16 amino acids. Per germline, CDR1 MGHRA and CDR2 YSYEKL. V lost 3 bases, J lost 4 bases, and 8 bases stayed unmatched. The CDR3 spells CASSQESGSRYNEQFF. CDR3 nucleotide sequence: TGCGCCAGCAGCCAGGAAAGCGGGAGTCGGTACAATGAGCAGTTCTTC.

This clone was found a few times. The chain has TRBV12-2 and TRBJ1-2; the table's D call TRBD1 went unverified against the DNA. TRBV12-2 is annotated as a pseudogene. The CDR3 sequence is 11 residues long. The chain's CDR3 is CASNGQHGYTF. The CDR3 nucleotides are TGTGCAAGTAACGGACAGCATGGCTACACCTTC.

The V call is TRBV5-6, the J call TRBJ1-1, with a tentative D call TRBD1 (6 bases). Per the germline V gene, CDR1 is SGHDT and CDR2 is YYEEEE. V gave up 2 bases and J gave up 5 bases, with 10 bases separating them. This CDR3 spans 13 amino acids. CDR3 coding DNA: TGTGCCAGCAGCTTTCAGGGGTTGACTGAAGCTTTCTTT. This gives the protein CASSFQGLTEAFF.

The sample holds a few counts of this clone. The V gene is TRBV10-3, the J gene TRBJ2-2; TRBD2 matches 9 bases. This CDR3 spans 16 amino acids. The germline gives CDR1 ENHRY, CDR2 SYGVKD. V was clipped by 0 bases and J by 1 base; unmatched bases: 0. The DNA for the CDR3 is TGTGCCATCAGTGAGTCGACTAGCGGGAACACCGGGGAGCTGTTTTTT. Amino acid sequence: CAISESTSGNTGELFF.

This clone was counted a single time. The V call is TRBV27, the J call TRBJ2-7, with 8 bases fitting TRBD1. The junction had 7 bases not matched to a gene; V was cut back by 0 bases and J by 6 bases. There are 15 residues in the CDR3. CDR1 and CDR2 from the germline V gene are MNHEY and SMNVEV (reference sequence). CDR3 sequence (DNA): TGTGCCAGCAGTTTATCACCGGACAGGGTATCCGAGCAGTACTTC. Its protein is CASSLSPDRVSEQYF.

The CDR3 DNA reads as TGTGCCAGCAGCCAAGGGGTAGACAGGGCGCGTCAGCCCCAGCATTTT. Residues: CASSQGVDRARQPQHF. The chain joins TRBV4-2 to TRBJ1-5, with 7 nucleotides matching TRBD1. CDR1 and CDR2 (germline): LGHNA, YNFKEQ. Unmatched junction bases numbered 9, after V lost 1 base and J lost 6 bases. The CDR3 has 16 residues.

The chain recombines TRBV6-1 with TRBJ2-1; TRBD2 aligns across 10 bases. The CDR3 has 13 amino acids. The germline V gene has CDR1 MNHNS and CDR2 SASEGT. V lost 8 bases, J lost 7 bases, and 5 bases stayed unmatched. This chain's CDR3 is CASALAGKNEQFF. The CDR3 nucleotides read TGTGCCAGCGCACTAGCGGGAAAGAATGAGCAGTTCTTC.

This rearrangement joins TRBV4-1 to TRBJ2-1; 8 bases line up with TRBD1. This CDR3 has 17 amino acids. The germline V gene encodes CDR1 MGHRA and CDR2 YSYEKL. V shed 0 bases, J shed 7 bases, and the junction held 11 bases outside the gene matches. This CDR3 reads CASSQDYSETGANEQFF. CDR3 nucleotide sequence: TGCGCCAGCAGCCAAGACTATTCGGAGACAGGGGCTAATGAGCAGTTCTTC.

This clone was counted a single time. The junction departs from the called germline gene at one end, perhaps through a read error. The chain carries TRBV6-5 and TRBJ2-2; TRBD2 is a possible D gene (6 bases). The CDR3 length is 15 residues. Germline values: CDR1 MNHEY, CDR2 SVGAGI. DNA of the CDR3: TGTGCCAGCAGCCGACTAACGACGGGGACCGGGGGGCTGTTTTTT. Amino acid sequence: CASSRLTTGTGGLFF.

This clone has only one observation. This sequence joins TRBV6-5 and TRBJ1-4, with D hard to call. The CDR3 runs to 13 residues. Germline V gene sequence: CDR1 MNHEY, CDR2 SVGAGI. V was clipped by 4 bases and J by 8 bases, with 11 bases between them. This CDR3 reads CASSLGEKEKLFF. The CDR3 region has the DNA TGTGCCAGCAGTTTAGGAGAAAAGGAAAAACTGTTTTTT.

This chain uses TRBV13 with TRBJ2-7, with D possibly being TRBD2 (5 bases). V lost 5 bases to trimming and J lost 2 bases, with 10 bases between them. This CDR3 contains 13 residues. Germline CDR1 PRHDT, CDR2 FYEKMQ (reference sequence). This CDR3 reads CASSPSGPYEQYF. CDR3 DNA sequence: TGTGCCAGCAGCCCCAGCGGACCCTACGAGCAGTACTTC.

A single count supports this clone. The chain links TRBV7-9 to TRBJ2-3; D not resolved. CDR1 and CDR2 from the germline V gene are SEHNR and FQNEAQ (reference sequence). This CDR3 has 16 residues. The V gene lost 1 base and the J gene lost 0 bases, with 11 bases spanning the gap. For the CDR3, the DNA is TGTGCCAGCAGCTTAGGAGCGACGCCGAGCACAGATACGCAGTATTTT. Protein sequence: CASSLGATPSTDTQYF. Based on the CDR3 plus reference TRBV7-9 and TRBJ2-3, the full variable domain is DTGVSQNPRHKITKRGQNVTFRCDPISEHNRLYWYRQTLGQGPEFLTYFQNEAQLEKSRLLSDRFSAERPKGSFSTLEIQRTEQGDSAMYLCASSLGATPSTDTQYFGPGTRLTVL.

This clone was picked up one time. The chain links TRBV5-1 to TRBJ1-1; 7 bases map to TRBD1. Germline V CDR1 and CDR2: SGHRS, YFSETQ. The J segment lost 5 bases and the V segment lost 0 bases, leaving 4 bases of the junction unmatched. This CDR3 contains 14 residues. CDR3: CASSLGDSRTEAFF. In DNA, the CDR3 is TGCGCCAGCAGCTTGGGGGACAGCAGGACTGAAGCTTTCTTT.